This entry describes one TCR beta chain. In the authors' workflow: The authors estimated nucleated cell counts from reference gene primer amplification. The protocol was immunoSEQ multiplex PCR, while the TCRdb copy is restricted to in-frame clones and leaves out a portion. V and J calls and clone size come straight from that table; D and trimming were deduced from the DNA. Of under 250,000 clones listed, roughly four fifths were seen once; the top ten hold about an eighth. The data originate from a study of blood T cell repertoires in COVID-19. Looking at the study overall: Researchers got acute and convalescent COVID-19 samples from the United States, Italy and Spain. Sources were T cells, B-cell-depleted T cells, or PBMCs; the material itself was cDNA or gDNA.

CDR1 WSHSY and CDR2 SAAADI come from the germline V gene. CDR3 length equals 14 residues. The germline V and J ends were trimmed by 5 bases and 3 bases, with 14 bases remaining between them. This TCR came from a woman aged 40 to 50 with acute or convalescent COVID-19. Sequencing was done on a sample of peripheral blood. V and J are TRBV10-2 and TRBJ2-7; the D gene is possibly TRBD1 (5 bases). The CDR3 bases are TGCGCCAGCAGTCAAACAAGGGGCGTCTACGAGCAGTACTTC. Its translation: CASSQTRGVYEQYF.